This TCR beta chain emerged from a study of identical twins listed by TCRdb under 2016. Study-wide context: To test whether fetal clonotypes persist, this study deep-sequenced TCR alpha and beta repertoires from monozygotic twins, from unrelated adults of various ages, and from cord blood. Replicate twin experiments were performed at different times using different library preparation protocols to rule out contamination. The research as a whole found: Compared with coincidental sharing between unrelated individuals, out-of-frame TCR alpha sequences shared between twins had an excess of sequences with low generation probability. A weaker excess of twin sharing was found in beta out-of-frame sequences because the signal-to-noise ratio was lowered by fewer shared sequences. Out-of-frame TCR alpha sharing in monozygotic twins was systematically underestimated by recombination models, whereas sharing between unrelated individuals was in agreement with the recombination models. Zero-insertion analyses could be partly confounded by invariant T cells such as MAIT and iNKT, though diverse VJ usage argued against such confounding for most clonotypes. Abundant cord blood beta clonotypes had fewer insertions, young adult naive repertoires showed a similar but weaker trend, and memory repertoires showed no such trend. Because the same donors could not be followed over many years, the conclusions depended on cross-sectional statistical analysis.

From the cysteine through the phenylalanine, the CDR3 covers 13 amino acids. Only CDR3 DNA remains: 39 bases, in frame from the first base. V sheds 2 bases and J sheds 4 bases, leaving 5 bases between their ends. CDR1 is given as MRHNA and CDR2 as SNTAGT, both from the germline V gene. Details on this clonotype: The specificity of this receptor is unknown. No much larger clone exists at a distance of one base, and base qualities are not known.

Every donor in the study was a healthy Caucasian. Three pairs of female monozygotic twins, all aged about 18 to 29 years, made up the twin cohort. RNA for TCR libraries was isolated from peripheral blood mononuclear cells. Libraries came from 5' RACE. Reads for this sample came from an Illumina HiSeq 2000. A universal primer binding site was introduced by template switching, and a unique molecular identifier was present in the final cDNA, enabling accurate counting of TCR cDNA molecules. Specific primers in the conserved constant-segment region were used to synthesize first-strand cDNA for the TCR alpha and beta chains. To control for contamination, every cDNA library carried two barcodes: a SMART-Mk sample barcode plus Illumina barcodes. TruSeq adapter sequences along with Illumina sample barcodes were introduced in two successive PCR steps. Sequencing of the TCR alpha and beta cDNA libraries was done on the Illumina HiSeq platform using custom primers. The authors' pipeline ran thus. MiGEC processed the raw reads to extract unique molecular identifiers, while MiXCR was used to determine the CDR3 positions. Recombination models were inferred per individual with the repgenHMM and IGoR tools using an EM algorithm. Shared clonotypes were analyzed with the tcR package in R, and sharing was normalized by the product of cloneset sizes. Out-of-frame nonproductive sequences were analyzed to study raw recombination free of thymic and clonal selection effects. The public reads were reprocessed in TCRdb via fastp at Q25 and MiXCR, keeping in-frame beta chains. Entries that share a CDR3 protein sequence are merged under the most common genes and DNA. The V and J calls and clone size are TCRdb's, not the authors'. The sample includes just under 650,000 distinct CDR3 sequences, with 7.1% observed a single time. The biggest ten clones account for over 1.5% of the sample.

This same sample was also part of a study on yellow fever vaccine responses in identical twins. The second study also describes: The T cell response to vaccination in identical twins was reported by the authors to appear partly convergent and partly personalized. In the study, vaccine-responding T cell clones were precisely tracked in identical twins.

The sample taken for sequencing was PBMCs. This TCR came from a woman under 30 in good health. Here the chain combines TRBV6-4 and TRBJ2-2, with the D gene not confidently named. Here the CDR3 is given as CASSDRATGELFF. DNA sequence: TGTGCCAGCAGTGACAGGGCCACCGGGGAGCTGTTTTTT.